These 27 T cell receptor beta chains share one sample of origin, sequenced in a study of blood T cells in healthy people across ages. PCR was performed a second time for about 6 to 12 cycles using a sample-barcoded 5' primer and a J-beta primer mix. TCRdb processed the 5' RACE reads anew with MiXCR; each CDR3 protein has one entry. Counted here are around 800,000 distinct CDR3 sequences, around 42% occurring once; the ten biggest clones make up under 20%. The specimen sequenced was blood. All receptors come from a man in his fifties or sixties in good health.

The V call is TRBV5-1, the J call TRBJ1-3; no firm D call. Trimming took off 1 base at V and 4 bases at J, with 12 bases between the two ends. The CDR3 spans 15 residues. Germline V lookup: CDR1 SGHRS, CDR2 YFSETQ. The CDR3 sequence is CASSLRAGGGNTIYF. The CDR3 DNA reads TGCGCCAGCAGCTTGAGAGCGGGCGGCGGAAACACCATATATTTT.

The V gene is TRBV12-3 or TRBV12-4, the J gene TRBJ2-4; the match to TRBD1 covers 11 bases. J gave up 7 bases and V 2 bases, and 7 bases lay outside the gene matches. The CDR3 has 16 amino acids. The CDR3 bases are TGTGCCAGCAGTTTAAGTGGACAGGGGGCGAAGAACATTCAGTACTTC. Amino acid sequence: CASSLSGQGAKNIQYF.

The V call is TRBV24-1, the J call TRBJ2-3; D is perhaps TRBD1 (7 bases). V lost 3 bases and J lost 1, with 13 bases in between. CDR1 is KGHDR, CDR2 SFDVKD, per germline. This CDR3 region has 16 residues. The CDR3 loop reads CATSDPGGYGTDTQYF. DNA of the CDR3: TGTGCCACCAGTGATCCAGGGGGGTATGGCACAGATACGCAGTATTTT.

In this sample, this clonotype turned up many times. The chain has TRBV7-9 and TRBJ2-3, with 7 bases that match TRBD2. Trimming cost V 4 bases and J 2 bases; bases outside gene matches: 9. This CDR3 comprises 16 residues. The germline V gene has CDR1 SEHNR and CDR2 FQNEAQ (reference sequence). The CDR3 DNA sequence: TGTGCCAGCAGCTCGACTGGACTAGATATCACAGATACGCAGTATTTT. It translates to CASSSTGLDITDTQYF.

The gene calls are TRBV20-1 and TRBJ1-2; no clear D. This CDR3 is built from 11 residues. Germline V gene data show CDR1 as DFQATT and CDR2 as SNEGSKA (reference sequence). V lost 0 bases and J 7 bases, leaving 6 bases between the germline ends. Here the CDR3 reads CSARELLGYTF. CDR3 DNA sequence: TGCAGTGCTAGAGAACTGCTTGGCTACACCTTC.

The rearrangement joins TRBV11-2 to TRBJ2-2, with 8 bases that match TRBD1. With 5 bases clipped from V and 4 bases from J, the junction kept 6 bases outside the gene matches. The CDR3 totals 15 residues. The germline CDR1 and CDR2 sequences are SGHAT and FQNNGV. CDR3 in amino acids: CASSLDRDLTGELFF. The CDR3 nucleotides read TGTGCCAGCAGCCTGGACAGGGACCTCACCGGGGAGCTGTTTTTT.

This clonotype appeared a few times. The chain links TRBV10-3 to TRBJ2-1; 11 nucleotides match TRBD2. V was pared by 2 bases and J by 6 bases, with 12 bases of the junction left unmatched. Germline V gene sequence: CDR1 ENHRY, CDR2 SYGVKD. The CDR3 is made up of 18 amino acids. In DNA form, the CDR3 reads TGTGCCATCAGTGAGCTCCGGGCTAGCGGGGGGCCGGGCAATGAGCAGTTCTTC. It specifies CAISELRASGGPGNEQFF.

This clonotype was observed a few times. V gene TRBV5-1 combines with J gene TRBJ2-7; possible D gene TRBD1, 6 bases. This CDR3 has 15 residues. Trimming left V 0 bases short and J 2 bases short, with 12 bases between. From germline, CDR1 is SGHRS and CDR2 YFSETQ. The CDR3 protein is CASSLESQGTYEQYF. CDR3 nucleotides: TGCGCCAGCAGCTTGGAATCGCAGGGGACCTACGAGCAGTACTTC. Combining the CDR3 with reference TRBV5-1 and TRBJ2-7 gives the whole variable domain KAGVTQTPRYLIKTRGQQVTLSCSPISGHRSVSWYQQTPGQGLQFLFEYFSETQRNKGNFPGRFSGRQFSNSRSEMNVSTLELGDSALYLCASSLESQGTYEQYFGPGTRLTVT.

For this clonotype: An end of the junction does not agree with germline; a read error may underlie this. The gene calls are TRBV12-3 or TRBV12-4 and TRBJ1-3, with a weak D call TRBD1 (5 bases). The CDR3 runs to 13 residues. CDR3 sequence reads: CASSQGRGTTIYF. CDR3 nucleotide sequence: TGTGCCAGCAGTCAGGGACGGGGAACCACCATATATTTT.

The V gene is TRBV14, the J gene TRBJ1-4; D remains ambiguous. This CDR3 has 14 amino acids. Germline loops: CDR1 SGHDN, CDR2 FVKESK. V lost 7 bases, J lost 3 bases, and 12 bases lay in between. CDR3 amino acids: CASIRGRPNEKLFF. CDR3 DNA: TGTGCCAGCATACGAGGGCGGCCTAATGAAAAACTGTTTTTT.

CDR3 residues: CASRPGQGTHEQYF. The CDR3 nucleotides are TGTGCCAGCAGGCCGGGACAGGGTACCCACGAGCAGTACTTC. The chain is built from TRBV12-3 or TRBV12-4 and TRBJ2-5, with 9 positions matching TRBD1. The J call is uncertain, as TRBJ2-7 better fits the DNA end. The CDR3 sequence is 14 residues long.

The chain carries TRBV7-2 and TRBJ1-5; a possible D gene is TRBD1 (5 bases). Per germline, CDR1 SGHTA and CDR2 FQGNSA. The CDR3 totals 14 residues. Trimming pared 1 base from V and 5 bases from J, leaving 9 bases between. The CDR3 reads CASSLVTGDQPQHF. The CDR3 DNA follows: TGTGCCAGCAGCTTAGTAACGGGGGATCAGCCCCAGCATTTT.

CDR3 loop: CASSYSGTEQFF. CDR3 in DNA: TGTGCCAGCAGTTACTCGGGGACTGAGCAGTTCTTC. This chain connects TRBV6-2 or TRBV6-3 to TRBJ2-1, with D perhaps assigned TRBD1 or TRBD2 (5 bases each). In germline, CDR1 is MNHEY, CDR2 SVGEGT. The CDR3 length is 12 residues. V was shortened by 0 bases and J by 9 bases, with 6 bases between the two germline ends.

On this clonotype: With a much larger clone just one base away, this may be a read error. The genes are TRBV3-1 and TRBJ2-7; D is tentatively TRBD1 or TRBD2 (5 bases each). Germline loops: CDR1 LGHDT, CDR2 YNNKEL (reference sequence). The CDR3 has 15 amino acids. This CDR3 reads CASSQGRDRSYEQYF. In nucleotides, the CDR3 is TGTGCCAGCAGTCAAGGACGGGACCGATCCTACGAGCAGTACTTC.

This sequence joins TRBV13 and TRBJ2-7; perhaps TRBD1 as D (6 bases). The CDR3 loop spans 15 amino acids. With 0 bases removed from V and 3 bases from J, the gap between germline ends came to 12 bases. Germline V lookup: CDR1 PRHDT, CDR2 FYEKMQ (reference sequence). CDR3 sequence: CASSLGTGGGYEQYF. The CDR3 bases are TGTGCCAGCAGCTTAGGGACAGGAGGTGGCTACGAGCAGTACTTC.

This clonotype has ten or more counts. J is TRBJ2-6 and V is TRBV24-1; 11 bases line up with TRBD1. CDR3 size: 18 residues. J was trimmed by 0 bases and V by 0 bases; bases with no gene match: 0. Looked up from germline, CDR1 is KGHDR and CDR2 is SFDVKD. The CDR3 DNA reads TGTGCCACCAGTGATTTGGGGACAGGGGGCTCTGGGGCCAACGTCCTGACTTTC. It translates to CATSDLGTGGSGANVLTF.

This chain uses TRBV12-3 or TRBV12-4 with TRBJ1-2; the D gene is possibly TRBD1 (5 bases). CDR3 length: 14 amino acids. Trimming pared 7 bases from V and 2 bases from J, leaving 14 bases between. In DNA, the CDR3 is TGTGCCAGCACCTGGGACTTATTAAACTATGGCTACACCTTC. Translated: CASTWDLLNYGYTF.

A few counts support this clonotype. This sequence joins TRBV11-3 and TRBJ2-1, with 9 bases aligning to TRBD1. This CDR3 comprises 15 residues. Trimming took 5 bases from V and 15 from J; bases not matched to a gene: 17. Germline CDR1 reads SGHNT; CDR2 reads YENEEA. CDR3 bases: TGTGCCAGCAGCCCTTATGGAGGACAGGGGAAGGTCTCGTTCTTC. Translated: CASSPYGGQGKVSFF.

The chain is built from TRBV20-1 and TRBJ2-1; tentative D call: TRBD2 (6 bases). The CDR3 runs to 11 residues. V dropped 6 bases and J dropped 8 bases, with 11 bases sitting between them. Germline CDR1 is DFQATT and CDR2 is SNEGSKA (reference sequence). CDR3 region: CSAQRRDEQFF. DNA of the CDR3: TGCAGTGCCCAGCGGAGGGATGAGCAGTTCTTC.

This chain joins TRBV6-5 and TRBJ2-7, with D uncertain. The CDR3 consists of 15 residues. V lost 5 bases, J lost 3 bases, and 17 bases lay in between. The germline V gene has CDR1 MNHEY and CDR2 SVGAGI. CDR3 in DNA: TGTGCCAGCAGTCTACGGGCATCTTTAGTCTACGAGCAGTACTTC. This encodes CASSLRASLVYEQYF.

The chain is built from TRBV5-1 and TRBJ2-7; 11 bases align to TRBD2. Germline V gene lookup returns CDR1 SGHRS and CDR2 YFSETQ. The CDR3 covers 17 residues. V was clipped by 3 bases and J by 2 bases; unmatched bases: 10. CDR3 amino acids: CASSYSGTSGRPYEQYF. DNA of the CDR3: TGCGCCAGCAGCTATTCCGGGACTAGCGGACGGCCCTACGAGCAGTACTTC.

In its sample, this clonotype was seen once. One end of the junction is discordant with germline, which a read error may explain. This chain joins TRBV5-1 and TRBJ1-1, with TRBD1 matching over 8 bases. This CDR3 spans 15 amino acids. Per the germline V gene, CDR1 is SGHRS and CDR2 is YFSETQ. The CDR3 is CASSLAIQGDTEAFF. The DNA for the CDR3 is TGTGCCAGCAGCTTGGCCATACAGGGGGACACTGAAGCTTTCTTT.

The sample holds a few counts of this clonotype. This chain links TRBV3-1 with TRBJ2-3, with D tentatively TRBD2 (5 bases). The length of the CDR3 is 14 residues. In germline, CDR1 is LGHDT, CDR2 YNNKEL (reference sequence). V was pared by 0 bases and J by 8 bases, with 12 bases between. The CDR3 reads CASSQDRGVGTQYF. The DNA of the CDR3 is TGTGCCAGCAGCCAAGATCGGGGAGTAGGTACGCAGTATTTT.

The genes are TRBV11-3 and TRBJ2-3, with TRBD2 matching over 14 bases. The CDR3 totals 20 residues. V gave up 1 base and J gave up 6 bases; unmatched junction bases: 15. From germline, CDR1 is SGHNT and CDR2 YENEEA. CDR3 protein: CASSLGRGRTSGGPVDTQYF. CDR3 nucleotides: TGTGCCAGCAGCTTAGGGAGGGGTAGGACTAGCGGGGGGCCGGTGGATACGCAGTATTTT.

This clonotype was observed a few times. The chain joins TRBV2 to TRBJ2-5; no reliable D call. The CDR3 is 15 amino acids. V lost 5 bases and J lost 2, with 15 bases in between. Germline V gives CDR1 SNHLY, CDR2 FYNNEI. The CDR3 sequence: CASSFGPPGQETQYF. In DNA, the CDR3 is TGTGCCAGCAGTTTCGGACCCCCTGGGCAAGAGACCCAGTACTTC.

This chain joins TRBV2 and TRBJ2-7; 10 positions match TRBD1. The germline gives CDR1 SNHLY, CDR2 FYNNEI. V was pared by 6 bases and J by 0 bases, with 5 bases of the junction left unmatched. This CDR3 has 15 amino acids. CDR3 bases: TGTGCCAGCAGCCAGGACAGGGGGACCTCCTACGAGCAGTACTTC. Amino acid sequence: CASSQDRGTSYEQYF.

In this sample, this clonotype turned up a few times. The chain couples TRBV7-2 to TRBJ2-7; perhaps TRBD2 as D (5 bases). Germline CDR1 is SGHTA and CDR2 is FQGNSA. The V gene lost 2 bases and the J gene lost 3 bases, with 11 bases spanning the gap. CDR3 length: 14 residues. The CDR3 nucleotides read TGTGCCAGCAGCTTACGGGGTAAAGGCTACGAGCAGTACTTC. Residues: CASSLRGKGYEQYF.